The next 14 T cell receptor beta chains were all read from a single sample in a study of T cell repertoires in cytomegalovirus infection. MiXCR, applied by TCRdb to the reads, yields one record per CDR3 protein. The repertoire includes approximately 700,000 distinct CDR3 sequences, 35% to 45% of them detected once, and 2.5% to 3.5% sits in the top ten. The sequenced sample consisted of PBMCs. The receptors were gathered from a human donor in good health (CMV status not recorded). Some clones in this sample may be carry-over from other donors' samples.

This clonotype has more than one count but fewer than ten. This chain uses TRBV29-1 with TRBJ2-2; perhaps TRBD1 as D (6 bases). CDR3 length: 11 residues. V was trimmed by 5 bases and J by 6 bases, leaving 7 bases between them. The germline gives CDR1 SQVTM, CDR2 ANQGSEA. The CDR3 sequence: CSVWTAGELFF. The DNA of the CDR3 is TGCAGCGTTTGGACAGCCGGGGAGCTGTTTTTT.

Written as DNA, the CDR3 is TGTGCCAGCAGCAAATACTCAGGGTACACTGAAGCTTTCTTT. Translating it yields CASSKYSGYTEAFF. The gene calls are TRBV5-6 and TRBJ1-1; the D gene is possibly TRBD1 (5 bases). The CDR3 runs 14 residues. Germline assignment: CDR1 SGHDT and CDR2 YYEEEE. Trimming stripped 4 bases from V and 3 bases from J, with 13 bases between.

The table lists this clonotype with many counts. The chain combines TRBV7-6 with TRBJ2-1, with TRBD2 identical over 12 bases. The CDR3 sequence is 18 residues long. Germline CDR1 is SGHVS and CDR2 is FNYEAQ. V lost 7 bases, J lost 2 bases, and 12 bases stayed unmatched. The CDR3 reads CASTRNPLAGGPYNEQFF. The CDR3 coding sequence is TGTGCCAGCACCAGAAATCCCCTAGCGGGAGGGCCCTACAATGAGCAGTTCTTC.

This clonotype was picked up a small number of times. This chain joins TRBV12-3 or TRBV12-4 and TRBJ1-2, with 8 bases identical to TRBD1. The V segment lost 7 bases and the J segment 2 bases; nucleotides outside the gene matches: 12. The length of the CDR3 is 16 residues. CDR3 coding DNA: TGTGCCAGCAAACCCCCAACAGGGGACAGGAACTATGGCTACACCTTC. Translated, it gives CASKPPTGDRNYGYTF.

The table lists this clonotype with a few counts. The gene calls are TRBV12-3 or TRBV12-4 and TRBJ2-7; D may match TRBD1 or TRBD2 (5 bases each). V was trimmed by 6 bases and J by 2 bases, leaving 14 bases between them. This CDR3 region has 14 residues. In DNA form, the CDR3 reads TGTGCCAGCAGGGGGACGGCATACCCCTACGAGCAGTACTTC. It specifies CASRGTAYPYEQYF.

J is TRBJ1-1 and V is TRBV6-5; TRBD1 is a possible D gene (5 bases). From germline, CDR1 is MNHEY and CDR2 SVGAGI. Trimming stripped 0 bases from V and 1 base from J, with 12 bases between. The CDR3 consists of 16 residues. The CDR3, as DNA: TGTGCCAGCAGTTACTCGGGCAGGGTGCAGAACACTGAAGCTTTCTTT. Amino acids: CASSYSGRVQNTEAFF.

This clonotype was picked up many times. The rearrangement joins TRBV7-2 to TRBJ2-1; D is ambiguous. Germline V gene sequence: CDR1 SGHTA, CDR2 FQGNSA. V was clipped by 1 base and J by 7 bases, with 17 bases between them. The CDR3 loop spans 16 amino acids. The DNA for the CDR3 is TGTGCCAGCAGCTTAGGGTCTTTAATAGCTCCAAATGAGCAGTTCTTC. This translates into CASSLGSLIAPNEQFF.

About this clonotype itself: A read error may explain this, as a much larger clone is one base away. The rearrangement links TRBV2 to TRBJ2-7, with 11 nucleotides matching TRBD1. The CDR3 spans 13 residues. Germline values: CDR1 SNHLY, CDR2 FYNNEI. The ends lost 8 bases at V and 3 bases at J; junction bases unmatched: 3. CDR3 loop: CASGGTGGYEQYF. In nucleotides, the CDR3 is TGTGCCAGCGGAGGGACAGGGGGCTACGAGCAGTACTTC. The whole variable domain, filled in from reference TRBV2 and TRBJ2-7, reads EPEVTQTPSHQVTQMGQEVILRCVPISNHLYFYWYRQILGQKVEFLVSFYNNEISEKSEIFDDQFSVERPDGSNFTLKIRSTKLEDSAMYFCASGGTGGYEQYFGPGTRLTVT.

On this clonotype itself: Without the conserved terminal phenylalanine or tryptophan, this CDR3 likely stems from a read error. The CDR3 region has the DNA TGTGCCAGCAGTGACTTAGCGTGGGGCACAGATACGCAGTATTGT. Encoded protein: CASSDLAWGTDTQYC. This sequence joins TRBV6-4 and TRBJ2-3; tentatively, D is TRBD2 (5 bases). The germline gives CDR1 MRHNA, CDR2 SNTAGT. V gave up 1 base and J gave up 1 base, with 9 bases separating them. The length of the CDR3 is 15 residues.

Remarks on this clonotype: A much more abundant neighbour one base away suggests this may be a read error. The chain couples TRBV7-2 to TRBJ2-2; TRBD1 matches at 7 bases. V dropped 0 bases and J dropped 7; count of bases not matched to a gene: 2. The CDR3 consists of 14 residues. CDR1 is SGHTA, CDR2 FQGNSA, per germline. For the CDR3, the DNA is TGTGCCAGCAGCTTAGCGGGACAGAGCGGGGAGCTGTTTTTT. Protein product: CASSLAGQSGELFF.

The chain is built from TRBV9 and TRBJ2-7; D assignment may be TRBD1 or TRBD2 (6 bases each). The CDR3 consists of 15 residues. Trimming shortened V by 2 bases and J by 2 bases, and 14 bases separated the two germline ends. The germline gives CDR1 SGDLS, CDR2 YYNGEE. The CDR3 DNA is TGTGCCAGCAGCGTGTCGGGGGCCCCCCCCTACGAGCAGTACTTC. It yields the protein CASSVSGAPPYEQYF.

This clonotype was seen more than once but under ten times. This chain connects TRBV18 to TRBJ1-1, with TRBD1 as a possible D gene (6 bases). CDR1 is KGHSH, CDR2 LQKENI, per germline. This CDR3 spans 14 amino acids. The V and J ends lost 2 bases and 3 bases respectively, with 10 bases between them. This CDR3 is CASSPIAGDTEAFF. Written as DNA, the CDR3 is TGTGCCAGCTCACCAATAGCAGGGGACACTGAAGCTTTCTTT.

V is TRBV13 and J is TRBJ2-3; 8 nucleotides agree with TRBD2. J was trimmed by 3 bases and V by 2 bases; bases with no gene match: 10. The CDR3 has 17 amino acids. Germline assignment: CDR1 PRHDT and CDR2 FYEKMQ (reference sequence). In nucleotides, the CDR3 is TGTGCCAGCAGCTTAATTACCGGGGGGGCACCGACAGATACGCAGTATTTT. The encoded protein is CASSLITGGAPTDTQYF.

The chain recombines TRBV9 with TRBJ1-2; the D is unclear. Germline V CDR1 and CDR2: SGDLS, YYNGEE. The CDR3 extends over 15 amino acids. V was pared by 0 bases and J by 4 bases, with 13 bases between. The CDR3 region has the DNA TGTGCCAGCAGCGTAGAGGAAGCGGCCTTCTATGGCTACACCTTC. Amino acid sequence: CASSVEEAAFYGYTF.